One T cell receptor beta chain is described in this entry. Its antigen is unidentified. The record originates from a study of T cell responses to AZD1222 COVID-19 vaccine. Study findings and constraints: Mostly white British, mostly female donors; authors suggested clonal diversity may be underestimated. Compared with day 0, the breadth and depth of the Spike-specific TCR repertoire rose significantly after two doses of AZD1222. Variant regions that are unmutated are reportedly the target of nearly half of spike-specific TCRs.

Produced via immunoSEQ multiplex PCR; TCRdb's table is partial and in-frame only. The sample lists 140,000 or so clones, roughly 90% occurring once. V shed 4 bases, J shed 8 bases, and the junction held 9 bases outside the gene matches. Germline assignment: CDR1 MNHEY and CDR2 SVGEGT. The CDR3 runs to 15 residues. The receptor was isolated from an adult who received the MenACWY meningococcal vaccine as a control. The chain carries TRBV6-2 or TRBV6-3 and TRBJ1-2; 11 nucleotides line up with TRBD1. This specimen was peripheral blood, taken 28 days after the second dose of the MenACWY control vaccine. The CDR3 DNA reads as TGTGCCAGCAGTTCCTGGGACAGGGGGGAAGGAGGCTACACCTTC. Translating it yields CASSSWDRGEGGYTF.